These T cell receptor beta chains were read from a single sample in a study of OX40 agonist ivuxolimab in advanced cancers. Libraries were prepared by immunoSEQ multiplex PCR; TCRdb keeps only in-frame clonotypes and omits some of them. The sample includes approximately 82,000 clones, 75% to 90% of them seen just once. The specimen was CD4+ or CD8+ T cells sorted from blood, collected in a trial of the OX40 agonist ivuxolimab. All receptors derive from an adult with an advanced solid tumor such as melanoma, head and neck, liver or kidney cancer. CDR3s include the opening cysteine and the closing phenylalanine or tryptophan. The order of the fields is D gene, clone size, V gene, J gene, CDR3 DNA, CDR3 protein. The D gene is left open where the match is weak. A row's size may be missing; if present it is once, few, many or a size class.

NA,NA,TRBV5-1,TRBJ2-4,TGCGCCAGCAGCGACGGGACTGGGGCCAAAAACATTCAGTACTTC,CASSDGTGAKNIQYF
TRBD1,NA,TRBV9,TRBJ1-5,TGTGCCAGCAGCGGGACAGGAAGCAATCAGCCCCAGCATTTT,CASSGTGSNQPQHF
NA,NA,TRBV7-9,TRBJ2-3,TGTGCCAGCTGCCAGGGAGCAGCAGATACGCAGTATTTT,CASCQGAADTQYF
NA,once,TRBV13,TRBJ2-7,TGTGCCAGCAGCTTAGGAGGACTCTTAACCTACGAGCAGTACTTC,CASSLGGLLTYEQYF
NA,NA,TRBV9,TRBJ2-4,TGTGCCAGCAGCCCCCAACCCGGAAACATTCAGTACTTC,CASSPQPGNIQYF
NA,NA,TRBV19,TRBJ1-1,TGTGCCAGTAGGATCCAGGTGAACACTGAAGCTTTCTTT,CASRIQVNTEAFF
NA,NA,TRBV5-1,TRBJ1-4,TGCGCCAGCAGCTTGGACGACCGAACTGAAAAACTGTTTTTT,CASSLDDRTEKLFF
NA,NA,TRBV7-6,TRBJ2-5,TGTGCCAGCAGCCTTTTCTCCGGGATCCTAGAGACCCAGTACTTC,CASSLFSGILETQYF
NA,NA,TRBV18,TRBJ1-1,TGTGCCAGCTCACCCAATGAGCTGAACACTGAAGCTTTCTTT,CASSPNELNTEAFF
NA,NA,TRBV18,TRBJ1-4,TGTGCCAGCTCGGGCGGACTGAATAATGAAAAACTGTTTTTT,CASSGGLNNEKLFF
TRBD2,once,TRBV19,TRBJ2-5,TGTGCCAGTAGTCCCCCGGGGGGCCTAGCGGGGCTACAAGAGACCCAGTACTTC,CASSPPGGLAGLQETQYF
NA,NA,TRBV7-2,TRBJ2-2,TGTGCCAGTTCGCTCCAGGAGGCCGGGGAGCTGTTTTTT,CASSLQEAGELFF
NA,few,TRBV7-7,TRBJ1-1,TGTGCTAGCAGCTTAGATAACAGACCGAACACTGAAGCTTTCTTT,CASSLDNRPNTEAFF
TRBD1,NA,TRBV9,TRBJ2-1,TGTGCCAGCAGCCCGTGGACAGGCCGGGGCCCCAATGAGCAGTTCTTC,CASSPWTGRGPNEQFF
NA,NA,TRBV6-1,TRBJ2-2,TGTGCCAGCATTGACCGGTGGGTGGCCGGGGAGCTGTTTTTT,CASIDRWVAGELFF